This is a list of T cell receptor beta chains from one sample in a study of blood T cell repertoires in COVID-19. Here immunoSEQ multiplex PCR was the method, and the copy in TCRdb shows in-frame clones only, minus some. The sample carries around 230,000 clones, 70% to 90% recorded once. The sample consisted of peripheral blood. Receptors were obtained from a woman in her 70s with active or convalescent COVID-19. The CDR3 runs from the conserved cysteine through the conserved F or W. The D gene is left open where the match is weak. The size field is filled for only some rows; it gives once, few, many or a size class.

12	TRBD1	TRBV30	.	TRBJ2-2	CAWTGGPGELFF	TGTGCCTGGACAGGGGGCCCCGGGGAGCTGTTTTTT
16	.	TRBV11-2	.	TRBJ2-2	CASSLVREADTGELFF	TGTGCCAGCAGCTTAGTAAGGGAGGCGGACACCGGGGAGCTGTTTTTT
14	.	TRBV27	.	TRBJ2-2	CASMRGGVTGELFF	TGTGCCAGCATGAGGGGGGGAGTCACCGGGGAGCTGTTTTTT
17	TRBD1	TRBV18	.	TRBJ1-2	CASSPLSSGQVNYGYTF	TGTGCCAGCTCACCCTTATCCTCCGGACAGGTTAACTATGGCTACACCTTC
17	.	TRBV7-9	.	TRBJ1-3	CASSLAAGFGPGNTIYF	TGTGCCAGCAGCTTAGCGGCGGGGTTTGGGCCTGGAAACACCATATATTTT
15	.	TRBV6-1	.	TRBJ2-2	CASSDSREYTGELFF	TGTGCCAGCAGTGACAGCCGGGAGTACACCGGGGAGCTGTTTTTT
17	.	TRBV19	.	TRBJ2-7	CASSYTLYRGASYEQYF	TGTGCCAGTAGTTACACCTTATACCGGGGGGCCTCCTACGAGCAGTACTTC
16	.	TRBV30	.	TRBJ2-3	CAWSPRRAGLPDTQYF	TGTGCCTGGAGTCCGAGACGCGCGGGACTCCCAGATACGCAGTATTTT
15	TRBD1	TRBV19	once	TRBJ2-7	CASSAPGQVSYEQYF	TGTGCCAGTAGTGCTCCGGGACAGGTCTCCTACGAGCAGTACTTC
14	TRBD2	TRBV7-3	.	TRBJ2-1	CASSSATSLNEQFF	TGTGCCAGCAGCTCTGCGACTAGCCTCAATGAGCAGTTCTTC
13	.	TRBV6-5	.	TRBJ1-2	CASSPTWNYGYTF	TGTGCCAGCAGCCCGACATGGAACTATGGCTACACCTTC
13	.	TRBV10-3	few	TRBJ1-1	CASTGPLNTEAFF	TGTGCAAGCACAGGGCCCCTTAACACTGAAGCTTTCTTT
14	.	TRBV7-8	.	TRBJ1-1	CASSLGGLNTEAFF	TGTGCCAGCAGCTTAGGGGGCCTAAACACTGAAGCTTTCTTT
18	TRBD2	TRBV27	.	TRBJ2-1	CASSFPSPGGGANNEQFF	TGTGCCAGCAGTTTTCCGTCGCCTGGCGGGGGGGCAAACAATGAGCAGTTCTTC
16	TRBD2	TRBV9	.	TRBJ2-7	CASSVGGTSVTYEQYF	TGTGCCAGCAGCGTAGGTGGGACTAGTGTAACCTACGAGCAGTACTTC
11	.	TRBV28	.	TRBJ1-2	CASTAVRGYTF	TGTGCCAGCACGGCAGTGAGGGGCTACACCTTC
14	.	TRBV10-3	.	TRBJ1-2	CAISGGGLDYGYTF	TGTGCCATCAGTGGGGGAGGGTTGGACTATGGCTACACCTTC
15	.	TRBV5-1	.	TRBJ1-6	CASSLVGGDNSPLHF	TGCGCCAGCAGCTTGGTCGGGGGTGATAATTCACCCCTCCACTTT
14	.	TRBV4-3	.	TRBJ2-1	CASSQDLFYNEQFF	TGCGCCAGCAGCCAAGATCTGTTTTACAATGAGCAGTTCTTC
14	TRBD1	TRBV5-1	.	TRBJ2-7	CASSGPGQAYEQYF	TGCGCCAGCAGCGGTCCGGGACAGGCCTACGAGCAGTACTTC
14	TRBD1	TRBV2	.	TRBJ2-7	CASSVGTGDYEQYF	TGTGCCAGCAGTGTTGGGACAGGGGACTACGAGCAGTACTTC
14	.	TRBV11-1	.	TRBJ2-7	CASSPKQGRDEQYF	TGTGCCAGCAGCCCCAAACAGGGACGGGACGAGCAGTACTTC
15	TRBD1	TRBV2	once	TRBJ1-4	CASRGGTGGGEKLFF	TGTGCCAGCAGAGGGGGGACAGGGGGAGGGGAAAAACTGTTTTTT
14	TRBD1	TRBV5-1	.	TRBJ1-2	CASSVGQGYYGYTF	TGCGCCAGCAGCGTGGGACAGGGTTACTATGGCTACACCTTC
14	TRBD1	TRBV6-2/TRBV6-3	.	TRBJ2-7	CASSYGTGRDEQYF	TGTGCCAGCAGTTACGGGACAGGGAGGGACGAGCAGTACTTC
18	TRBD2	TRBV7-6	.	TRBJ2-5	CASSLEAAGGVRKETQYF	TGTGCCAGCAGCTTAGAGGCTGCGGGGGGGGTAAGGAAAGAGACCCAGTACTTC